This T cell receptor beta chain was documented in a study of cytotoxic CD8 clonotypes in ibrutinib-treated CLL. The wider study: Response samples were taken after a median around 13 months of treatment, range 6 to 36. Study-level results: Clonality, elevated at ibrutinib response, dropped back toward baseline at progression. Against age-matched healthy donors, baseline clonality ran higher and tracked circulating CD8+ T-cell counts.

Germline CDR1 LNHDA, CDR2 SQIVND (reference sequence). Trimming stripped 5 bases from V and 6 bases from J, with 12 bases between. The CDR3 contains 13 residues. A word on this clone: What it binds is not known.

The table came from immunoSEQ multiplex PCR; TCRdb's copy has only in-frame clones and leaves some out. This table holds under 300,000 clones, roughly three quarters found once. Sequenced material: PBMCs, taken at disease progression, from a patient treated with ibrutinib. The TCR sequence derives from a human donor with chronic lymphocytic leukemia. The chain links TRBV19 to TRBJ2-3; no definite D call. Written as DNA, the CDR3 is TGTGCCAGTAGTGATACTGGACGGGATACGCAGTATTTT. It encodes CASSDTGRDTQYF.